The 12 T cell receptor beta chains listed next were all sequenced from one sample in a study of beta chain features in type 1 diabetes (dated by TCRdb to 2017 to 2018). Beyond this particular receptor, the publication reports: Type 1 diabetes patients showed a moderate but significant shortening of TCRB CDR3 length in all four CD4+ subsets.

These receptors' antigens are unknown. The library relied on the immunoSEQ multiplex PCR assay. The High Capacity cDNA Reverse Transcription Kit was used to reverse transcribe all of the isolated RNA, meaning that expressed TCRB transcripts were what got sequenced. TCRdb stores this immuneACCESS table with in-frame sequences only. Part of the clones is absent; in the studies checked, under half of the shortfall reflects unresolved V genes, and no reason is known for the rest. This sample has fewer than 200,000 clones in its table, and about 9.4% of those were observed once. Of the sample, approximately 0.5% is held by the ten largest clones. The material sequenced was central memory CD4+ T cells from blood. The origin of the receptors is a man between 25 and 39 years old with type 1 diabetes.

The rearrangement links TRBV15 to TRBJ2-7, with 11 bases matching TRBD1. This CDR3 comprises 16 residues. Germline lookup yields CDR1 LNHNV and CDR2 YYDKDF (reference sequence). V shed 1 base and J 2 bases; nucleotides not matched to a gene: 4. The CDR3 DNA is TGTGCCACCAGCAGAGGTGGGACAGGGGGAACCTACGAGCAGTACTTC. Amino acids: CATSRGGTGGTYEQYF.

A few counts support this clone. The chain has TRBV9 and TRBJ2-3; D not resolved. V dropped 1 base and J dropped 0 bases, with 6 bases sitting between them. CDR1 SGDLS and CDR2 YYNGEE come from the germline V gene. The CDR3 consists of 14 residues. The chain's CDR3 is CASSVSLSTDTQYF. CDR3 sequence (DNA): TGTGCCAGCAGCGTATCCCTGAGCACAGATACGCAGTATTTT.

This clone was seen a handful of times. The rearrangement joins TRBV4-2 to TRBJ2-5, with 8 bases identical to TRBD1. Germline V lookup: CDR1 LGHNA, CDR2 YNFKEQ. J lost 5 bases, V lost 5 bases, and 7 bases had no gene match. The CDR3 has 14 amino acids. This chain's CDR3 is CASSYTTGGETQYF. Here the CDR3 DNA reads TGTGCCAGCAGCTATACCACAGGGGGGGAGACCCAGTACTTC.

In its sample, this clone was seen a few times. V usage is TRBV11-3 and J usage is TRBJ2-3; D gene unclear. The germline CDR1 and CDR2 sequences are SGHNT and YENEEA. Deletions cut 5 bases from V and 0 bases from J, with 3 bases between. This CDR3 spans 12 amino acids. The CDR3 DNA follows: TGTGCCAGCAGCCCTAGCACAGATACGCAGTATTTT. The encoded protein is CASSPSTDTQYF.

This clone was observed a few times. This chain connects TRBV9 to TRBJ1-4; TRBD1 is a possible D gene (6 bases). This CDR3 comprises 16 residues. V was shortened by 0 bases and J by 7 bases, with 16 bases between the two germline ends. The germline CDR1 and CDR2 sequences are SGDLS and YYNGEE. CDR3 in amino acids: CASSVGGVDSGEKLFF. CDR3 nucleotide sequence: TGTGCCAGCAGCGTAGGGGGAGTGGACAGCGGTGAAAAACTGTTTTTT.

This clone was detected only a few times. The chain is built from TRBV30 and TRBJ1-5; 10 bases align to TRBD1. Germline CDR1 GTSNPN, CDR2 SVGIG (reference sequence). The CDR3 is 15 residues long. Trimming cost V 0 bases and J 5 bases; bases outside gene matches: 4. CDR3 coding DNA: TGTGCCTGGAGTGTGGGGGACAGGGGTTATCAGCCCCAGCATTTT. Translated: CAWSVGDRGYQPQHF.

The chain employs TRBV29-1 and TRBJ2-7; TRBD1 is a possible D gene (6 bases). The CDR3 runs to 11 residues. V was shortened by 7 bases and J by 6 bases, with 13 bases between the two germline ends. Germline V lookup: CDR1 SQVTM, CDR2 ANQGSEA. The CDR3 loop reads CSATGWREQYF. DNA for the CDR3: TGCAGCGCGACAGGTTGGCGCGAGCAGTACTTC.

The chain uses TRBV7-2 and TRBJ2-3; 9 nucleotides align to TRBD1. Trimming cost V 2 bases and J 4 bases; bases outside gene matches: 4. There are 15 residues in the CDR3. Germline V gives CDR1 SGHTA, CDR2 FQGNSA. The CDR3 reads CASSLHRGQADTQYF. The CDR3, as DNA: TGTGCCAGCAGCTTACACAGGGGGCAAGCAGATACGCAGTATTTT.

This clone was seen a few times. The CDR3 DNA sequence: TGTGCCAGCAGCTCGGGACTGATAAACTACAATGAGCAGTTCTTC. Translated: CASSSGLINYNEQFF. The V gene is TRBV7-8, the J gene TRBJ2-1; TRBD2 might be the D (6 bases). CDR1 and CDR2 (germline): SGHVS, FQNEAQ. This CDR3 has 15 amino acids. The V gene lost 4 bases and the J gene lost 3 bases, with 13 bases spanning the gap.

The CDR3 coding sequence is TGTGCCAGCAGTTTTCGAGGGTCTGAAGCTTTCTTT. It codes for CASSFRGSEAFF. The chain carries TRBV27 and TRBJ1-1; no reliable D call. CDR3 size: 12 residues. Germline V gene lookup returns CDR1 MNHEY and CDR2 SMNVEV (reference sequence). Trimming cost V 3 bases and J 6 bases, with 8 bases left between them.

This sequence joins TRBV19 and TRBJ1-2; 9 nucleotides align to TRBD1. V dropped 9 bases and J dropped 7; count of bases not matched to a gene: 9. The V gene's germline CDR1 is LNHDA and CDR2 SQIVND (reference sequence). The CDR3 covers 13 residues. CDR3 sequence (DNA): TGTGCCAGCGGGACAGGGATCTTCTCTGGCTACACCTTC. This sequence encodes CASGTGIFSGYTF. The entire variable domain, with the rest obtained from reference TRBV19 and TRBJ1-2, is as follows: DGGITQSPKYLFRKEGQNVTLSCEQNLNHDAMYWYRQDPGQGLRLIYYSQIVNDFQKGDIAEGYSVSREKKESFPLTVTSAQKNPTAFYLCASGTGIFSGYTFGSGTRLTVV.

In its sample, this clone was seen once. V is TRBV18 and J is TRBJ2-3, with TRBD1 matching 8 bases. The CDR3 sequence is 16 residues long. The V and J ends lost 5 bases and 8 bases, in that order; junction bases with no gene match: 15. CDR1 is KGHSH, CDR2 LQKENI, per germline. The CDR3 DNA reads TGTGCCAGCTCATCTCTACCGGGACAGGAGATGGGTACGCAGTATTTT. Its translation: CASSSLPGQEMGTQYF.